This is a list of T cell receptor beta chains from one sample in a study of blood T cells in healthy people across ages. From the 5' RACE reads, TCRdb called clonotypes with MiXCR, one entry per CDR3 protein. Among hundreds of thousands of distinct CDR3 sequences listed, about 42% were seen once. The sequenced sample consisted of blood. These receptors all come from an older woman in good health. The CDR3 runs from the conserved cysteine through the conserved F or W. D genes are given only for firm matches. Clone size is given for some rows only: seen once, a few or many times, or a class if the clone is expanded.

J gene: TRBJ2-5; clone size: few; D gene: .; V gene: TRBV20-1; CDR3 protein: CSATISGDWGETQYF; CDR3 DNA: TGCAGTGCTACTATATCGGGGGATTGGGGAGAGACCCAGTACTTC
J gene: TRBJ1-1; clone size: .; D gene: TRBD1; V gene: TRBV29-1; CDR3 protein: CSALTGVEAFF; CDR3 DNA: TGCAGCGCTCTAACAGGGGTTGAAGCTTTCTTT
J gene: TRBJ2-7; clone size: .; D gene: TRBD1; V gene: TRBV20-1; CDR3 protein: CSARMSGTGIYNEQYF; CDR3 DNA: TGCAGTGCTAGAATGTCCGGGACAGGGATTTACAATGAGCAGTACTTC
J gene: TRBJ2-1; clone size: few; D gene: TRBD2; V gene: TRBV10-1; CDR3 protein: CASSESTSGGTYNEQFF; CDR3 DNA: TGCGCCAGCAGTGAGTCTACTAGCGGGGGGACCTACAATGAGCAGTTCTTC
J gene: TRBJ2-7; clone size: .; D gene: TRBD1; V gene: TRBV5-1; CDR3 protein: CASRNPAGTGGAFGQYF; CDR3 DNA: TGCGCCAGCAGAAATCCTGCCGGGACAGGGGGCGCATTTGGGCAGTACTTC
J gene: TRBJ2-3; clone size: few; D gene: TRBD1; V gene: TRBV2; CDR3 protein: CASLQGLSTDTQYF; CDR3 DNA: TGTGCCAGCCTACAGGGGTTGAGCACAGATACGCAGTATTTT
J gene: TRBJ1-2; clone size: few; D gene: .; V gene: TRBV12-3/TRBV12-4; CDR3 protein: CASSLGQTLYGYTF; CDR3 DNA: TGTGCCAGCAGTTTAGGGCAGACACTCTATGGCTACACCTTC
J gene: TRBJ2-6; clone size: .; D gene: TRBD1; V gene: TRBV27; CDR3 protein: CASSKGTGLYSGANVLTF; CDR3 DNA: TGTGCCAGCAGTAAAGGGACAGGTTTATACTCTGGGGCCAACGTCCTGACTTTC
J gene: TRBJ2-1; clone size: few; D gene: .; V gene: TRBV5-1; CDR3 protein: CASSLTQEEQFF; CDR3 DNA: TGCGCCAGCAGCTTGACACAAGAGGAGCAGTTCTTC
J gene: TRBJ2-5; clone size: .; D gene: .; V gene: TRBV4-3; CDR3 protein: CASSLSGQNNEQYF; CDR3 DNA: TGCGCCAGCAGCCTATCGGGACAAAACAATGAGCAGTACTTC
J gene: TRBJ2-7; clone size: .; D gene: .; V gene: TRBV13; CDR3 protein: CASSLGGGGAERYF; CDR3 DNA: TGTGCCAGCAGCTTAGGGGGAGGGGGCGCCGAGCGGTACTTC